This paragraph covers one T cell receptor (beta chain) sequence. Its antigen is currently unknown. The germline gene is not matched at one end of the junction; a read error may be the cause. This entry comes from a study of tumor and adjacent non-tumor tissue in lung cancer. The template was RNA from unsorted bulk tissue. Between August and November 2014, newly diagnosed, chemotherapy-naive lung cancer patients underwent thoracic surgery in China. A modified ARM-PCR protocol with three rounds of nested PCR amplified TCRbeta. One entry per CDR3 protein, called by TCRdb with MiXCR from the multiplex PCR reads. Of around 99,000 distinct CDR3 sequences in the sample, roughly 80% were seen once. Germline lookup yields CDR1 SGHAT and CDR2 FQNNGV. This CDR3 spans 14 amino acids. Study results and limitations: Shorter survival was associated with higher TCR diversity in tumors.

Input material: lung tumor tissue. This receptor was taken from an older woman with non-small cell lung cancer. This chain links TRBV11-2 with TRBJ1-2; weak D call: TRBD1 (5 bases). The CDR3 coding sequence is TGTACCAGCACCGTATATGGGACCCAGGCTGGCTACACGTTC. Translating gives CTSTVYGTQAGYTF.